Presented here are 17 T cell receptor beta chains from one specimen sequenced in a study of T cell responses to AZD1222 COVID-19 vaccine. Only in-frame clones appear in the TCRdb table, and some are missing; sequencing was by immunoSEQ multiplex PCR. The sample consists of 130,000 or so clones, 90% of them appearing once. This sample comprised peripheral blood, obtained on day 0 of AZD1222 vaccination. These receptors were collected from an adult in good health.

CDR3: CASSYAEGYGYTF. The DNA of the CDR3 is TGTGCCAGCAGCTACGCGGAGGGCTATGGCTACACCTTC. The chain uses TRBV7-9 and TRBJ1-2; D is undetermined. The ends were cut back, 4 bases at V and 4 bases at J, with 10 bases in the middle. CDR1 is SEHNR and CDR2 is FQNEAQ in the germline V gene (reference sequence). The CDR3 contains 13 residues.

J is TRBJ2-5 and V is TRBV6-5; the D gene is possibly TRBD1 (5 bases). The CDR3 is 13 amino acids. Germline V gene sequence: CDR1 MNHEY, CDR2 SVGAGI. V lost 5 bases and J 4 bases, leaving 11 bases between the germline ends. The CDR3 DNA reads as TGTGCCAGCAGTAGGCAGGGTGGAGAGACCCAGTACTTC. This gives the protein CASSRQGGETQYF.

The chain combines TRBV29-1 with TRBJ1-1; no definite D call. V lost 4 bases and J lost 4, with 13 bases in between. The germline V gene has CDR1 SQVTM and CDR2 ANQGSEA. The CDR3 runs to 13 residues. This CDR3 is CSVVGRFGTEAFF. The CDR3 DNA follows: TGCAGCGTTGTGGGGAGATTCGGCACTGAAGCTTTCTTT.

The chain has TRBV7-2 and TRBJ2-5; no clear D gene. V was shortened by 1 base and J by 2 bases, with 8 bases between the two germline ends. The length of the CDR3 is 14 residues. Germline V gives CDR1 SGHTA, CDR2 FQGNSA. Written as DNA, the CDR3 is TGTGCCAGCAGCTTAGACGGTGGACAAGAGACCCAGTACTTC. Translating gives CASSLDGGQETQYF.

CDR3 bases: TGTGCCAGCAGTTTTCCTGGGGGGTACGCCACTGAAGCTTTCTTT. Its translation is CASSFPGGYATEAFF. The chain uses TRBV28 and TRBJ1-1, with D possibly TRBD1 on 5 matching bases. V lost 3 bases, J lost 4 bases, and 15 bases lay in between. Germline assignment: CDR1 MDHEN and CDR2 SYDVKM. CDR3 length: 15 amino acids.

This clone was recorded only once. The chain has TRBV3-1 (or the pseudogene TRBV3-2) and TRBJ2-3; D assignment may be TRBD1 or TRBD2 (6 bases each). V was shortened by 3 bases and J by 3 bases, with 16 bases between the two germline ends. The CDR3 loop spans 16 amino acids. CDR1 is LGHDT and CDR2 is YNNKEL in the germline V gene (reference sequence). The CDR3 DNA reads as TGTGCCAGCAGCCATGACGGAGGGGGATGGACAGATACGCAGTATTTT. Residues: CASSHDGGGWTDTQYF.

The genes are TRBV5-1 and TRBJ1-4; no firm D call. Trimming pared 7 bases from V and 5 bases from J, leaving 12 bases between. The CDR3 is 13 amino acids. Per the germline V gene, CDR1 is SGHRS and CDR2 is YFSETQ. The CDR3 region is CASRRALNEKLFF. The CDR3 DNA follows: TGCGCCAGCCGGCGGGCTCTCAATGAAAAACTGTTTTTT.

About this clone itself: Within the sample, other DNA sequences also encode this same CDR3. This sequence joins TRBV7-9 and TRBJ1-2; the match to TRBD1 covers 8 bases. Germline V gene data show CDR1 as SEHNR and CDR2 as FQNEAQ (reference sequence). The CDR3 totals 15 residues. The V gene end was trimmed by 5 bases and the J gene end by 3 bases; junction bases not matched to a gene: 8. The CDR3 is CASSLLDRGDYGYTF. CDR3 in DNA: TGTGCCAGCAGCCTGCTTGACAGGGGCGACTATGGCTACACCTTC. Filled out from reference TRBV7-9 and TRBJ1-2, the complete variable domain reads DTGVSQNPRHKITKRGQNVTFRCDPISEHNRLYWYRQTLGQGPEFLTYFQNEAQLEKSRLLSDRFSAERPKGSFSTLEIQRTEQGDSAMYLCASSLLDRGDYGYTFGSGTRLTVV.

The V and J genes are TRBV28 and TRBJ1-3; D unresolved. The CDR3 is 15 residues long. The ends were cut back, 3 bases at V and 4 bases at J, with 13 bases in the middle. Germline V gene sequence: CDR1 MDHEN, CDR2 SYDVKM. CDR3 nucleotide sequence: TGTGCCAGCAGTTTTAACAGTGGAACGGGAAACACCATATATTTT. This sequence encodes CASSFNSGTGNTIYF.

The rearrangement joins TRBV12-5 to TRBJ2-1, with 8 bases fitting TRBD2. With 5 bases clipped from V and 9 bases from J, the junction kept 12 bases outside the gene matches. Per germline, CDR1 LGHNT and CDR2 FRNRAP. The CDR3 is 15 amino acids. The chain's CDR3 is CASGGVGAGVSEQFF. The CDR3 DNA sequence: TGTGCTAGTGGTGGGGTTGGAGCGGGAGTTTCTGAGCAGTTCTTC.

The chain employs TRBV7-9 and TRBJ2-5; 10 nucleotides line up with TRBD2. Germline trimming cut 5 bases from V and 4 bases from J; bases unmatched to any gene: 10. Germline lookup yields CDR1 SEHNR and CDR2 FQNEAQ (reference sequence). The CDR3 sequence is 16 residues long. CDR3 region: CASSHGASGSLETQYF. The DNA for the CDR3 is TGTGCCAGCAGCCACGGGGCTAGCGGGAGCCTAGAGACCCAGTACTTC. Full variable domain (rest looked up from reference TRBV7-9 and TRBJ2-5): DTGVSQNPRHKITKRGQNVTFRCDPISEHNRLYWYRQTLGQGPEFLTYFQNEAQLEKSRLLSDRFSAERPKGSFSTLEIQRTEQGDSAMYLCASSHGASGSLETQYFGPGTRLLVL.

This clone was observed once. The chain has TRBV7-3 and TRBJ1-1, with D possibly matching TRBD1 (6 bases). The CDR3 is made up of 15 amino acids. Trimming stripped 1 base from V and 5 bases from J, with 14 bases between. CDR1 is SGHTA and CDR2 is FQGTGA in the germline V gene. The CDR3 reads CASSLIAGAGTEAFF. The CDR3 bases are TGTGCCAGCAGCTTAATAGCAGGGGCCGGGACTGAAGCTTTCTTT.

The chain joins TRBV2 to TRBJ2-7, with 7 bases fitting TRBD2. This CDR3 has 12 amino acids. J lost 2 bases, V lost 6 bases, and 1 base had no gene match. Germline loops: CDR1 SNHLY, CDR2 FYNNEI. CDR3: CASRGGAYEQYF. The CDR3 DNA follows: TGTGCCAGCAGGGGGGGGGCCTACGAGCAGTACTTC.

This chain joins TRBV11-1 and TRBJ2-7; D gene unclear. The CDR3 has 15 residues. Per germline, CDR1 SGHAT and CDR2 FQDESV (reference sequence). Trimming pared 5 bases from V and 1 base from J, leaving 15 bases between. Here the CDR3 reads CASSGQHRSSYEQYF. CDR3 nucleotides: TGTGCCAGCAGCGGCCAACACAGATCTTCCTACGAGCAGTACTTC.

The V call is TRBV7-9, the J call TRBJ2-4, with 11 bases fitting TRBD1. The germline V gene has CDR1 SEHNR and CDR2 FQNEAQ (reference sequence). This CDR3 is 18 amino acids long. With V trimmed by 1 base and J by 5 bases, 10 bases remained unmatched. The DNA for the CDR3 is TGTGCCAGCAGCTTAGTAGGGGGACAGGGGGTCCCCCAAAACATTCAGTACTTC. Protein: CASSLVGGQGVPQNIQYF.

This clone showed up many times. In DNA, the CDR3 is TGTGCCAGCAGCTTAATGGTACTATCGGACAATGAGCAGTTCTTC. Amino acids: CASSLMVLSDNEQFF. The J gene is TRBJ2-1, the V gene TRBV7-2, with unresolved D. Germline V gene lookup returns CDR1 SGHTA and CDR2 FQGNSA. Trimming took 2 bases from V and 5 from J, leaving 13 bases between them. The CDR3 has 15 amino acids.

This clone was counted between two and nine times. V is TRBV10-2 and J is TRBJ1-1; 7 bases align to TRBD1. With V trimmed by 2 bases and J by 6 bases, 9 bases remained unmatched. The germline gives CDR1 WSHSY, CDR2 SAAADI. The CDR3 spans 15 residues. CDR3 sequence reads: CASSERYRGDAEAFF. For the CDR3, the DNA is TGCGCCAGCAGTGAGAGGTACAGGGGCGACGCTGAAGCTTTCTTT.